The TCR beta chain described here comes from a study of CD8+ T cells in alopecia areata. Study details: Those treated were given oral tofacitinib at 5 to 10 mg twice daily.

This clone came up a few times. The treatment here: oral pan-JAK inhibitor, 5-10 mg twice daily. Sorting from PBMCs produced CD4+ and CD8+ T cells. CDR1 is SEHNR, CDR2 FQNEAQ, per germline (reference sequence). CDR3 length: 15 amino acids. V trimming: 1 base; J trimming: 0 bases; junction bases outside the gene matches: 1. Extracted from the samples, RNA was reverse transcribed into cDNA to serve as the sequencing template. Sequencing used immunoSEQ multiplex PCR; TCRdb keeps in-frame clones, though not all of them. The sample includes about 120,000 clones, about 60% of them seen just once. The TCR sequence derives from a human donor with alopecia areata. The chain employs TRBV7-9 and TRBJ2-7; TRBD2 matches at 9 bases. The material sequenced was CD8+ T cells sorted from blood, taken at week 24, from a patient treated with tofacitinib. CDR3 region: CASSLVAGDSYEQYF. The CDR3 region has the DNA TGTGCCAGCAGCTTAGTAGCGGGGGACTCCTACGAGCAGTACTTC.